This is a list of T cell receptor beta chains from one sample in a study of control samples from healthy donors and cancer patients. Generated by immunoSEQ multiplex PCR, the TCRdb table keeps only in-frame clones and is missing some. The sample lists roughly 220,000 clones; roughly 94% were seen once. Sequencing was carried out using blood. These receptors came from a middle-aged man in good health. Each CDR3 is given without its conserved first and last residue. Fields, in order: V gene, J gene, clone size, CDR3 protein. Size values are once, few and many counts, or a class for expanded clones, and some rows have none.

TRBV11-2	TRBJ2-5	few	ASRLRLAEKIQETQY
TRBV19	TRBJ2-1	NA	ASTKTGNDEQF
TRBV6-5	TRBJ1-1	NA	ASHRIKGSAF
TRBV9	TRBJ1-5	once	ASSVGGTGGQPQH
TRBV4-1	TRBJ2-2	NA	ASSQGLAGTGELF
TRBV12-3/TRBV12-4	TRBJ1-5	NA	ASRATGNQPQH
TRBV28	TRBJ1-2	once	ASSLPSYGYT
TRBV7-9	TRBJ1-5	NA	ASSLGTVSNQPQH
TRBV5-4	TRBJ2-1	NA	ASSLPAGGGANEQF
TRBV6-2/TRBV6-3	TRBJ2-7	NA	ASSYSGSYEQY
TRBV13	TRBJ2-7	NA	ASSLGLRETEY
TRBV3-1/TRBV3-2	TRBJ1-2	NA	ASSPMVSNYGYT
TRBV28	TRBJ2-7	NA	ASSWPGQGIGYEQY
TRBV3-1/TRBV3-2	TRBJ2-7	NA	ASSPGDREQY
TRBV5-1	TRBJ1-4	NA	ASSLVGEGAEKLF
TRBV10-2	TRBJ1-2	NA	ASSEERYGYT
TRBV27	TRBJ1-2	NA	ASSLKPPSTGSLYGYT
TRBV5-4	TRBJ1-1	NA	ASSYWSGTEAF
TRBV3-1/TRBV3-2	TRBJ1-3	NA	ASSPLPGQTHSGNTIY
TRBV5-6	TRBJ1-1	NA	ASSLDRGNTEAF
TRBV28	TRBJ2-5	once	ASSLGGVQETQY
TRBV5-1	TRBJ2-1	NA	ASRAPGLAGGEQF
TRBV5-4	TRBJ2-5	NA	ASSLGPQGEGETQY
TRBV5-4	TRBJ1-6	NA	ASSHSQGGSSYNSPLH
TRBV7-6	TRBJ2-3	NA	ASSLYDSGGTDTQY
TRBV5-4	TRBJ1-1	NA	ASSLGLTVNTEAF
TRBV4-1	TRBJ1-2	NA	ASSQVRNRNYGYT
TRBV3-1/TRBV3-2	TRBJ1-1	NA	ASSPLGGRAF
TRBV19	TRBJ2-3	NA	ASSALAGLTDTQY
TRBV18	TRBJ2-3	NA	ASSLTLGLLTSDTQY
TRBV19	TRBJ2-7	NA	ASSLPGGVNEQY
TRBV19	TRBJ1-4	NA	ASSSRDNHEKLF
TRBV6-6	TRBJ1-4	NA	ASSPGQGAAEKLF
TRBV6-5	TRBJ1-1	NA	ASIGGKWTEAF
TRBV7-2	TRBJ1-1	NA	ASKQDRVTEAF
TRBV7-9	TRBJ1-6	NA	ASSSWNSPLH
TRBV7-2	TRBJ2-2	once	ASRHSLDSLSGELF
TRBV6-5	TRBJ1-1	NA	ASSSDLNTEAF
TRBV12-5	TRBJ1-2	once	ASGPYGYT
TRBV4-1	TRBJ2-3	NA	ASSRLAGGTDTQY
TRBV29-1	TRBJ2-5	NA	SGGTPEETQY
TRBV4-1	TRBJ1-3	NA	ASSQEPGGRNTIY
TRBV5-1	TRBJ1-2	NA	ASSLGVSQLLNYGYT
TRBV3-1/TRBV3-2	TRBJ2-2	NA	ASSQDRAGGQNTGELF
TRBV7-9	TRBJ1-2	NA	ASSLLGLYGYT
TRBV28	TRBJ2-7	NA	ASIETGDPYEQY
TRBV18	TRBJ1-1	NA	ASSPPGVGIVAF
TRBV19	TRBJ2-3	NA	ASSPNKGRPTDTQY
TRBV7-9	TRBJ1-5	NA	ASSPQGTQPQH
TRBV2	TRBJ1-1	NA	ASSDGTRNTEAF
TRBV7-2	TRBJ1-5	NA	ASSQTNDQPQH
TRBV13	TRBJ2-2	NA	ASSDGGHTGELF
TRBV9	TRBJ1-5	NA	ASSAFWGLNQPQH
TRBV10-3	TRBJ1-3	NA	AISADRSSGNTIY